This T cell receptor (beta chain) was found in a study of T-cell reconstitution after alpha-beta-depleted transplantation in children. Using unique molecular identifiers, the investigators prepared the TCRbeta library. TCRdb re-called the PCR reads through MiXCR, storing one row per CDR3 protein. The profile shows approximately 510,000 distinct CDR3 sequences, roughly 18% of them singletons. The sequence was collected from a human donor who donated a stem cell graft to a child with acute lymphoblastic leukemia. The sample here was PBMCs from the stem cell graft donor, taken from the stem cell graft.

The CDR3 DNA reads TGCAGCGTTGGACGGGGGCAGGGTACCGGGGAGCTGTTTTTT. It codes for CSVGRGQGTGELFF. The chain carries TRBV29-1 and TRBJ2-2; D may correspond to TRBD1 or TRBD2 (6 bases each). Germline CDR1 SQVTM, CDR2 ANQGSEA. V gave up 4 bases and J gave up 5 bases, with 14 bases separating them. The CDR3 has 14 amino acids.